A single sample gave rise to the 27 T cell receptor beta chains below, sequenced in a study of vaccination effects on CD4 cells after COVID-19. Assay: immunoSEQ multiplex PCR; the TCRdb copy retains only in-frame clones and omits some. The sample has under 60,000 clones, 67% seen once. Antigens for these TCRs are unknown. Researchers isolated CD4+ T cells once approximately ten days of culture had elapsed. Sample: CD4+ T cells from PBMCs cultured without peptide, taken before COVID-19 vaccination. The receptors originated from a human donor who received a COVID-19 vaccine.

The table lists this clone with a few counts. The CDR3 sequence is CASSFETGGNSPLHF. For the CDR3, the DNA is TGTGCCAGCAGCTTCGAAACAGGGGGAAATTCACCCCTCCACTTT. V gene TRBV11-2 combines with J gene TRBJ1-6; 8 nucleotides agree with TRBD1. The CDR3 runs to 15 residues. Germline V gene data show CDR1 as SGHAT and CDR2 as FQNNGV. V gave up 3 bases and J gave up 7 bases; unmatched junction bases: 5.

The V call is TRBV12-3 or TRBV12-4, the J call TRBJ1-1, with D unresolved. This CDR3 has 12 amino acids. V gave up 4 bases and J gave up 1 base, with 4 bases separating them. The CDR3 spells CASSWGNTEAFF. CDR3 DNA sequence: TGTGCCAGCAGTTGGGGGAACACTGAAGCTTTCTTT.

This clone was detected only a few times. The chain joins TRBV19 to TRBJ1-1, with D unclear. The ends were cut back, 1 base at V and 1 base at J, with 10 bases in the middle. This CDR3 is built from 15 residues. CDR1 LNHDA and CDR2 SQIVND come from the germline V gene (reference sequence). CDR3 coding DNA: TGTGCCAGTAGTATAGGTACTCGGGGGAACACTGAAGCTTTCTTT. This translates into CASSIGTRGNTEAFF.

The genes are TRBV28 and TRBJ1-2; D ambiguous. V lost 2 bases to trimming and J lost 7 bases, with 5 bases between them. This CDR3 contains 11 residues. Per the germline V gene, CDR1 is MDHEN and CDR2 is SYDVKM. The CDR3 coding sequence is TGTGCCAGCAGTTTAGAGGGTGGCTACACCTTC. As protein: CASSLEGGYTF.

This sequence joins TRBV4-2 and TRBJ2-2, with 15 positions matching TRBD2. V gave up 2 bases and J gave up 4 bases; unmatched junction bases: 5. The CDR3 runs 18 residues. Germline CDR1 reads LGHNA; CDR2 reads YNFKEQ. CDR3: CASSQRGTSGGLTGELFF. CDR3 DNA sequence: TGTGCCAGCAGCCAAAGGGGGACTAGCGGGGGGCTCACCGGGGAGCTGTTTTTT.

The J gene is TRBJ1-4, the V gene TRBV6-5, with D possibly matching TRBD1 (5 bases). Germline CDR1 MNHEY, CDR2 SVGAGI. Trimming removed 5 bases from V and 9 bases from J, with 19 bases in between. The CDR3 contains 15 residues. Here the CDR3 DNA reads TGTGCCAGCAGTCCGACAGCCCCAGAGGTGAAAAAACTGTTTTTT. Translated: CASSPTAPEVKKLFF.

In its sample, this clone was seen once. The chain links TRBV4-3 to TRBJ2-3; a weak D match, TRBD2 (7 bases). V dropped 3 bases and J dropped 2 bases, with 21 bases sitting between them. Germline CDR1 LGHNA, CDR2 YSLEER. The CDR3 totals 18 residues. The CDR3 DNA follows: TGCGCCAGCAGCCAGAGCCCCATGCGCGGGGGCCCCACAGATACGCAGTATTTT. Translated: CASSQSPMRGGPTDTQYF.

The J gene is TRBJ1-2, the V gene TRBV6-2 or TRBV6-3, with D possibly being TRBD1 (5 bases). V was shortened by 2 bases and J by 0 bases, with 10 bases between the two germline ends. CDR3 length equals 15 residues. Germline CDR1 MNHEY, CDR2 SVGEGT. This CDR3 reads CASSYGGSPNYGYTF. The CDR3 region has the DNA TGTGCCAGCAGTTACGGGGGGAGCCCTAACTATGGCTACACCTTC.

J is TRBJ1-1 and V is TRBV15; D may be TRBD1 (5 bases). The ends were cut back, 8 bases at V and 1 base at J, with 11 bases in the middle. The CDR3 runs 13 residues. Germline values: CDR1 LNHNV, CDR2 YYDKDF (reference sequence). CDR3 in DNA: TGTGCCACCGGAAGTACAGGGAACACTGAAGCTTTCTTT. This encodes CATGSTGNTEAFF. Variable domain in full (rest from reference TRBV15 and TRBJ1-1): DAMVIQNPRYQVTQFGKPVTLSCSQTLNHNVMYWYQQKSSQAPKLLFHYYDKDFNNEADTPDNFQSRRPNTSFCFLDIRSPGLGDTAMYLCATGSTGNTEAFFGQGTRLTVV.

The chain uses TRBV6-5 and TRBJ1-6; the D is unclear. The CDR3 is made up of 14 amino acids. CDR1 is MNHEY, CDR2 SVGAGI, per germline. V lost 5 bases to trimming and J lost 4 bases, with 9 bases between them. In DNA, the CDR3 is TGTGCCAGCAGTACCTTCTCGTATAATTCACCCCTCCACTTT. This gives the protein CASSTFSYNSPLHF.

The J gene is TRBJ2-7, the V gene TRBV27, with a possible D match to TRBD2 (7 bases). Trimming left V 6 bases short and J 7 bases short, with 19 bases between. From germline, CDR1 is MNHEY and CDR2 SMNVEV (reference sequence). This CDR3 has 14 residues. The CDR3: CASSLQGGSIEQYF. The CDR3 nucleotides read TGTGCCAGCAGCTTACAGGGAGGGTCCATTGAGCAGTACTTC.

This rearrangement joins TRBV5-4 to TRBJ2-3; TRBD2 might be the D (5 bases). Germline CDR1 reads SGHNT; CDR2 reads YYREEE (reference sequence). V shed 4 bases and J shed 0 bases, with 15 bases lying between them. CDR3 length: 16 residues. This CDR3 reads CASSTKSGGSTDTQYF. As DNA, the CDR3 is TGTGCCAGCAGCACCAAAAGTGGCGGGAGCACAGATACGCAGTATTTT. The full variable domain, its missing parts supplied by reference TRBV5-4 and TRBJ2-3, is ETGVTQSPTHLIKTRGQQVTLRCSSQSGHNTVSWYQQALGQGPQFIFQYYREEENGRGNFPPRFSGLQFPNYSSELNVNALELDDSALYLCASSTKSGGSTDTQYFGPGTRLTVL.

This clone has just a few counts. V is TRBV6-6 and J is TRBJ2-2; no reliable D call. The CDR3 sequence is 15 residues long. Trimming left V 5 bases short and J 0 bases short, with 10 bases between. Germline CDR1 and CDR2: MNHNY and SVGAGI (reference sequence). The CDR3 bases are TGTGCCAGCAGTCCCTGGGGATCGAACACCGGGGAGCTGTTTTTT. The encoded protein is CASSPWGSNTGELFF.

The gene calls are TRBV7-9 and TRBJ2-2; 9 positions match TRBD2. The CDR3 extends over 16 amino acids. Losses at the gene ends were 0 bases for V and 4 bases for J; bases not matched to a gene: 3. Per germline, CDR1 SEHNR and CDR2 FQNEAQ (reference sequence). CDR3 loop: CASSLAASGVTGELFF. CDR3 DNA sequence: TGTGCCAGCAGCTTAGCGGCTAGCGGGGTCACCGGGGAGCTGTTTTTT.

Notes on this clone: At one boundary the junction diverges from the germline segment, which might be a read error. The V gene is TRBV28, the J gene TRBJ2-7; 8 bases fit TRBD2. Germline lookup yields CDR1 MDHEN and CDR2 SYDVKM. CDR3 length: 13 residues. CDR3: CASSLRNPLAGHF. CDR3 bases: TGTGCCAGCAGTTTGCGGAACCCTCTAGCGGGCCACTTC.

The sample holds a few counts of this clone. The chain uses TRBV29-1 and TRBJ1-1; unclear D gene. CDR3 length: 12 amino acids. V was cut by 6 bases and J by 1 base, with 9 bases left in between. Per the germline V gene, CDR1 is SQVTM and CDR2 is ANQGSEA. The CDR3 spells CSVRATNTEAFF. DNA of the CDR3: TGCAGCGTCCGAGCCACGAACACTGAAGCTTTCTTT.

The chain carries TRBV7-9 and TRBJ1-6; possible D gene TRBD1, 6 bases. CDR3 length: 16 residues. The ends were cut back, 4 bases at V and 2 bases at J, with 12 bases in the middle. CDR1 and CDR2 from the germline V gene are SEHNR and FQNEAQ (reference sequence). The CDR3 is CASSSQGSPYNSPLHF. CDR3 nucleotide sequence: TGTGCCAGCAGCTCCCAGGGGAGTCCCTATAATTCACCCCTCCACTTT.

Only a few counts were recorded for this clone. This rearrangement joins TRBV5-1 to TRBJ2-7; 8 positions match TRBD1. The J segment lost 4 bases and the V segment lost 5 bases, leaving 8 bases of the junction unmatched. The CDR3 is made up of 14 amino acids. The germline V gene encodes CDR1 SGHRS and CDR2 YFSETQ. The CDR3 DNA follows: TGCGCCAGCAGTCGAGGACAGGGCCCTTACGAGCAGTACTTC. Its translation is CASSRGQGPYEQYF.

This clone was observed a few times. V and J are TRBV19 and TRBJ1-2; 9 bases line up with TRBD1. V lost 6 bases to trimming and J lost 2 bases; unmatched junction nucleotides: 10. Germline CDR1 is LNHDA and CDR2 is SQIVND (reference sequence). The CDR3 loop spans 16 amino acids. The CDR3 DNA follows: TGTGCCAGTAGACACGCGCTTGGACAGGGGAACTATGGCTACACCTTC. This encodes CASRHALGQGNYGYTF.

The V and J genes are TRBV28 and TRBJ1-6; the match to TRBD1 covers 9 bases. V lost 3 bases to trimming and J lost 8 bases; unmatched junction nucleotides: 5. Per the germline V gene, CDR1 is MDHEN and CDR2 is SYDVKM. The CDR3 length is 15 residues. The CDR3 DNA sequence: TGTGCCAGCAGTTTCGGGACAGGGCCGGATTCACCCCTCCACTTT. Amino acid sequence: CASSFGTGPDSPLHF.

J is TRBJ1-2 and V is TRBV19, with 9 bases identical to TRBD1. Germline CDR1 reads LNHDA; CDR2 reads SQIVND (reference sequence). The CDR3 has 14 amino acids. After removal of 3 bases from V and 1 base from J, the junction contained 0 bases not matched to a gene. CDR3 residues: CASSMTGGNYGYTF. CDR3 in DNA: TGTGCCAGTAGTATGACAGGGGGTAACTATGGCTACACCTTC.

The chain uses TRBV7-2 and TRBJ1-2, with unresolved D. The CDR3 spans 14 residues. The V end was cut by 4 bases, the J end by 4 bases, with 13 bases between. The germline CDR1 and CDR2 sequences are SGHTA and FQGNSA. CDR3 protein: CASSSLGAAYGYTF. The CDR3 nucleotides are TGTGCCAGCAGCTCCCTGGGAGCTGCCTATGGCTACACCTTC. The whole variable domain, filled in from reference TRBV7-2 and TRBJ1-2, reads GAGVSQSPSNKVTEKGKDVELRCDPISGHTALYWYRQSLGQGLEFLIYFQGNSAPDKSGLPSDRFSAERTGGSVSTLTIQRTQQEDSAVYLCASSSLGAAYGYTFGSGTRLTVV.

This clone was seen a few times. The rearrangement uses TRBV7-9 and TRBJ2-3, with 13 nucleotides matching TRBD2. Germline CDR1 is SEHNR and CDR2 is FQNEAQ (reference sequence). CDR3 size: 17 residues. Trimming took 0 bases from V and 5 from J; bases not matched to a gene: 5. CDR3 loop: CASSLAGTSGVGDTQYF. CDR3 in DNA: TGTGCCAGCAGCTTAGCCGGGACTAGCGGGGTGGGAGATACGCAGTATTTT. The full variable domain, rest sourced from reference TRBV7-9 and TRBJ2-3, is DTGVSQNPRHKITKRGQNVTFRCDPISEHNRLYWYRQTLGQGPEFLTYFQNEAQLEKSRLLSDRFSAERPKGSFSTLEIQRTEQGDSAMYLCASSLAGTSGVGDTQYFGPGTRLTVL.

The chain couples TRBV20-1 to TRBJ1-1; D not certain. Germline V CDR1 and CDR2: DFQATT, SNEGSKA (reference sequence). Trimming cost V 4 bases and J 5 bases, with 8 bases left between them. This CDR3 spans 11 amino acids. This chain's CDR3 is CSAKEWTEAFF. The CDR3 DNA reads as TGCAGTGCTAAAGAGTGGACTGAAGCTTTCTTT.

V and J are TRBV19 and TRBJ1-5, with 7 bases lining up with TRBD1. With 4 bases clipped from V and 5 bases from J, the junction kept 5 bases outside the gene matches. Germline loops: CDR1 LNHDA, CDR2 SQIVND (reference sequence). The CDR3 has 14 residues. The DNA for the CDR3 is TGTGCCAGTAGTACCGACAGGGCATATCAGCCCCAGCATTTT. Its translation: CASSTDRAYQPQHF.

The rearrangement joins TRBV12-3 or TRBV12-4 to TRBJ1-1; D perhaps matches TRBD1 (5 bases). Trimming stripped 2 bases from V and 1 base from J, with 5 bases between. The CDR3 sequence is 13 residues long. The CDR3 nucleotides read TGTGCCAGCAGTTTAAGGGGGAACACTGAAGCTTTCTTT. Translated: CASSLRGNTEAFF.

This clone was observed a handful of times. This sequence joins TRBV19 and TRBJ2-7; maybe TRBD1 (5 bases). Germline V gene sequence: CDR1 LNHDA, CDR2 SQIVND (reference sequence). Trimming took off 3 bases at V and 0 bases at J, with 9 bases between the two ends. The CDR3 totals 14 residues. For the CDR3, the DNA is TGTGCCAGTAGTATGCAGGACACCTCCTACGAGCAGTACTTC. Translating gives CASSMQDTSYEQYF.